This TCR beta chain was captured in a study of CD4 T cells in relation to SARS-CoV-2 and coronaviruses. Overall study context: ViraFEST: approximately nine-day antigen culture of PBMCs, then TCR beta CDR3 sequencing. Study-wide results and caveats: Samples before the pandemic and after infection were not matched within any donor. Crossreactivity was assessed only for spike protein, not other viral proteins. Compared with monoreactive clones, crossreactive clones showed significantly weaker SARS-CoV-2 expansion.

Some clones are missing from TCRdb's copy, which holds only in-frame ones; the method was immunoSEQ multiplex PCR. The data show tens of thousands of clones, around 67% seen once. This clone was observed a single time. What it recognizes is unknown. This CDR3 is built from 16 residues. The unexposed donors gave CD4+ T cells in about 2011-2018, prior to COVID-19. Isolation of CD4+ T cells took place after about 10 days in culture. The TCR originated in a human donor in good health. The sample comprised CD4+ T cells from PBMCs, cultured in vitro. The chain links TRBV21-1 to TRBJ2-7. TRBV21-1 constitutes a pseudogene. CDR3 nucleotides: TGTGCCAGCAGCAAATGCCGGGCCCGCCGGCGGTACGAGCAGTACTTC. Amino acids: CASSKCRARRRYEQYF.